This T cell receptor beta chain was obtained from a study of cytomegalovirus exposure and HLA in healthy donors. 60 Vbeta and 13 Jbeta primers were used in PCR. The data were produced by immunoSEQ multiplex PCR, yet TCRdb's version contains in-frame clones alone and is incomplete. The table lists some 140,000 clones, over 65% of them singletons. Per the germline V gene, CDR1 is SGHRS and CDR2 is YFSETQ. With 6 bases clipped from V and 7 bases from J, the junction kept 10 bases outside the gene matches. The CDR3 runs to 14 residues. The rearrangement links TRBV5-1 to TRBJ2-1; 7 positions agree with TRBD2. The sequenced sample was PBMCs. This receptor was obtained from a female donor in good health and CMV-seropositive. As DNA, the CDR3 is TGCGCCAGCAAGGCGGCGGGAGAGTTGAATGAGCAGTTCTTC. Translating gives CASKAAGELNEQFF.